A selection of T cell receptor beta chains follows, all from one sample in a study of T cells expressing NK-cell markers. TCRdb re-called the 5' RACE reads and gives one entry per CDR3 protein, without DNA. This repertoire includes approximately 170,000 distinct CDR3 sequences. Sequences were obtained from blood T cells: a sorted CD56 or NKG2C T cell subset, CD4+ or CD8+ T cells, or bulk PBMC T cells (not recorded which). The source is a man aged 18 to 70 in good health. Each CDR3 is given with its conserved first and last residue. Fields, in order: J gene, V gene, CDR3 length, CDR3 protein.

>TRBJ2-7|TRBV10-3|15
CAISESGGAIYEQYF
>TRBJ1-2|TRBV7-6|17
CASSSEDETGNPAGYTF
>TRBJ2-5|TRBV6-1|16
CARGGSAGGFQETQYF
>TRBJ2-1|TRBV14|17
CASSQDRASGGVDEQFF
>TRBJ1-2|TRBV5-6|16
CASSLERSRGNYGYTF
>TRBJ2-1|TRBV12-3/TRBV12-4|16
CASRQQAVKTTNEQFF
>TRBJ2-3|TRBV5-4|15
CASTLAGGVTDTQYF
>TRBJ2-7|TRBV6-1|14
CATSPGQTTYEQYF
>TRBJ2-1|TRBV20-1|15
CSARDHSGRYNEQFF
>TRBJ2-3|TRBV7-9|15
CASSLGTSGTDTQYF
>TRBJ1-1|TRBV5-6|12
CASSWGITEAFF
>TRBJ2-5|TRBV7-7|15
CASSLERGGRETQYF
>TRBJ2-5|TRBV15|16
CATSWRLAGHQETQYF
>TRBJ2-2|TRBV7-3|15
CASSPGTANTGELFF
>TRBJ2-1|TRBV27|15
CASRLVGSSYNEQFF
>TRBJ1-2|TRBV20-1|13
CSARDGQGNGYTF
>TRBJ2-7|TRBV6-1|17
CASSEEYETELAYEQYF
>TRBJ2-2|TRBV5-5|16
CASSPGQGENTGELFF
>TRBJ2-5|TRBV24-1|15
CATISLRQLEETQYF
>TRBJ2-7|TRBV11-1|14
CASSLRQELYEQYF
>TRBJ2-6|TRBV4-2|16
CASSQDSIDGANVLTF
>TRBJ1-2|TRBV2|15
CASSEILGANYGYTF
>TRBJ2-3|TRBV11-2|18
CASSLRGWAGVFGDTQYF
>TRBJ2-1|TRBV4-1|15
CASSQDAAGGNEKFF
>TRBJ2-3|TRBV11-2|16
CASTIGRGRGLDTQYF
>TRBJ2-3|TRBV5-1|16
CASSSSGGPSTDTQYF
>TRBJ2-5|TRBV6-2/TRBV6-3|13
CASNAGGSETQYF
>TRBJ2-1|TRBV12-3/TRBV12-4|16
CASSFLDRGWSNEQFF
>TRBJ2-3|TRBV3-1|18
CASSLRLAGVSSTDTQYF
>TRBJ2-7|TRBV6-1|15
CASYPRQGVGGEQYF
>TRBJ2-1|TRBV27|17
CASSLSPGLAGYNEQFF
>TRBJ2-3|TRBV20-1|15
CSARAYGNSTDTQYF
>TRBJ1-5|TRBV9|18
CASSVVGDGSHSNQPQHF
>TRBJ2-7|TRBV20-1|15
CSASYRDSPRYEQYF
>TRBJ2-2|TRBV6-5|15
CASSYSRQYTGELFF
>TRBJ1-5|TRBV28|13
CASSLLSRSFQHF
>TRBJ2-7|TRBV6-1|14
CASTYGPSVYEQYF
>TRBJ2-3|TRBV2|14
CASFRGGNADTQYF
>TRBJ1-2|TRBV25-1|11
CASSEWSSYTF
>TRBJ2-2|TRBV12-3/TRBV12-4|16
CASSSRDRGIFEELFF
>TRBJ2-7|TRBV2|16
CASSGFVEGTLGEQYF
>TRBJ2-5|TRBV12-3/TRBV12-4|14
CASSPDGAQETQYF
>TRBJ1-1|TRBV7-9|13
CASRTGVNTEAFF
>TRBJ2-6|TRBV3-1|18
CASSRPGQGLHGANVLTF
>TRBJ2-1|TRBV3-1|15
CASSQVESSYNEQFF
>TRBJ1-1|TRBV27|12
CATFRGNTEAFF
>TRBJ1-2|TRBV19|16
CASTPWGADSNYGYTF